This note documents a single T cell receptor (beta chain) sequence. Its antigen is still unknown. Germline V CDR1 and CDR2: MNHNS, SASEGT. V was shortened by 4 bases and J by 8 bases, with 8 bases between the two germline ends. The CDR3 runs to 12 residues. This table comes from immunoSEQ multiplex PCR, and its TCRdb copy is limited to in-frame clones, with some not included. The profile shows about 90,000 clones, about 94% of them singletons. This record comes from a study of graft-versus-host responses after intestinal transplantation. The genes are TRBV6-1 and TRBJ1-4; unclear D gene. The TCR was taken from a human donor who was the organ donor for an intestinal transplant. The sample here was unstimulated CD4+ T cells sorted from spleen or lymph node cells, taken before transplant. CDR3 coding DNA: TGTGCCAGCAGTGGGGCAAAGGAAAAACTGTTTTTT. Protein sequence: CASSGAKEKLFF.